The 6 T cell receptor beta chains in this list originate from one sample, sequenced in a study of cytomegalovirus exposure and HLA in healthy donors. Vbeta (60) and Jbeta (13) primers were used in the PCR. Generated by immunoSEQ multiplex PCR, the TCRdb table keeps only in-frame clones and is missing some. The data contain 75,000 to 100,000 clones, approximately 80% of them seen just once; the ten biggest clones take up over 15%. The sample taken for sequencing was PBMCs. These receptors were collected from a man in his sixties in good health and CMV-seropositive.

The CDR3 here is CASSPKTAYEQYF. DNA of the CDR3: TGTGCCAGCAGCCCAAAGACAGCCTACGAGCAGTACTTC. V usage is TRBV7-8 and J usage is TRBJ2-7, with D perhaps TRBD1 (5 bases). V was cut by 5 bases and J by 2 bases, with 10 bases left in between. The CDR3 is 13 amino acids. The germline CDR1 and CDR2 sequences are SGHVS and FQNEAQ. The full variable domain, its missing parts supplied by reference TRBV7-8 and TRBJ2-7, is GAGVSQSPRYKVAKRGQDVALRCDPISGHVSLFWYQQALGQGPEFLTYFQNEAQLDKSGLPSDRFFAERPEGSVSTLKIQRTQQEDSAVYLCASSPKTAYEQYFGPGTRLTVT.

The rearrangement uses TRBV6-1 and TRBJ2-7, with 7 bases that match TRBD1. Losses at the gene ends were 8 bases for V and 4 bases for J; bases not matched to a gene: 11. CDR1 is MNHNS, CDR2 SASEGT, per germline. This CDR3 spans 14 amino acids. The CDR3 DNA follows: TGTGCCAGCGGGGGACAGACTCTCGTTTACGAGCAGTACTTC. Residues: CASGGQTLVYEQYF.

The chain links TRBV6-1 to TRBJ2-7, with 7 nucleotides matching TRBD2. The J call may be incorrect, as the DNA end agrees better with TRBJ2-1. The length of the CDR3 is 13 residues. Germline CDR1 is MNHNS and CDR2 is SASEGT. Written as DNA, the CDR3 is TGTGCCAGCAGGGGACTAAACTACAATGAGCAGTTCTTC. Its protein product is CASRGLNYNEQFF.

The chain uses TRBV15 and TRBJ2-5; D uncertain. The tail of the sequence fits TRBJ2-7 better, so the J call may be wrong. Germline assignment: CDR1 LNHNV and CDR2 YYDKDF (reference sequence). The CDR3 is 12 residues long. The CDR3 spells CATSRDHYEQYF. Written as DNA, the CDR3 is TGTGCCACCAGCAGAGACCACTACGAGCAGTACTTC.

This chain links TRBV9 with TRBJ1-6, with 7 bases lining up with TRBD1. The CDR3 is 16 residues long. Germline V gives CDR1 SGDLS, CDR2 YYNGEE. Germline trimming cut 4 bases from V and 5 bases from J; bases unmatched to any gene: 9. CDR3 in DNA: TGTGCCAGCAGCCGAGCCCCTCAGGGGGATAATTCACCCCTCCACTTT. Protein: CASSRAPQGDNSPLHF.

V is TRBV27 and J is TRBJ1-3; unclear D gene. The V gene's germline CDR1 is MNHEY and CDR2 SMNVEV (reference sequence). V shed 1 base and J shed 0 bases, with 16 bases lying between them. This CDR3 has 18 residues. CDR3 protein: CASSLYSAPGVSGNTIYF. CDR3 bases: TGTGCCAGCAGTTTATATTCGGCACCCGGGGTCTCTGGAAACACCATATATTTT.